The 2 T cell receptor beta chains below were found in one sample sequenced in a study of blood T cell repertoires in COVID-19. Produced via immunoSEQ multiplex PCR; TCRdb's table is partial and in-frame only. Of about 270,000 clones listed, roughly 90% are singletons. The sequenced sample was PBMCs or T cells enriched from blood (not recorded which). The source of these receptors is a man aged 35-49 years who had been exposed to COVID-19.

V gene TRBV24-1 combines with J gene TRBJ1-2, with D tentatively TRBD1 (6 bases). CDR3 length equals 16 residues. Looked up from germline, CDR1 is KGHDR and CDR2 is SFDVKD. The V end lost 4 bases, the J end lost 0 bases, and 14 bases lay between the germline ends. The CDR3 nucleotides read TGTGCCACCAGTGAAGCACCGGGACATCCTAACTATGGCTACACCTTC. This sequence encodes CATSEAPGHPNYGYTF.

The chain carries TRBV10-1 and TRBJ2-7; 11 nucleotides align to TRBD2. The CDR3 totals 16 residues. Germline V gene lookup returns CDR1 WNHNN and CDR2 SYGVQD (reference sequence). Trimming removed 0 bases from V and 5 bases from J; junction bases left unmatched: 6. DNA of the CDR3: TGCGCCAGCAGTGAGTCGCTAGCGGGAGGCACGGACGAGCAGTACTTC. It yields the protein CASSESLAGGTDEQYF.